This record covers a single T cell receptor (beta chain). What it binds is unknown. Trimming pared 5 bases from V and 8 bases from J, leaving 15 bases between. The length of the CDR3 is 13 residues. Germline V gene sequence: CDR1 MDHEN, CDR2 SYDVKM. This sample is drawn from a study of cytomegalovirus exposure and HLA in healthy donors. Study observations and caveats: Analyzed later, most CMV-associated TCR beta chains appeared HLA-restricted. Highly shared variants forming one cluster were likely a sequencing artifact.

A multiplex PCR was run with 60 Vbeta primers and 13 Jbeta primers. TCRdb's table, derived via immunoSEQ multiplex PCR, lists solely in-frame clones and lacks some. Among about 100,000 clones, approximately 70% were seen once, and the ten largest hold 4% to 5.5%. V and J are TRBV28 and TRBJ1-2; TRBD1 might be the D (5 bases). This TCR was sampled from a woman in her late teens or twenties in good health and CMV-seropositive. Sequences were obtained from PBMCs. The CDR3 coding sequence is TGTGCCAGCAGTCGTCAACCGGGGGTAGGCTACACCTTC. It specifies CASSRQPGVGYTF.